Following are 12 T cell receptor beta chains from one sample sequenced in a study of cytomegalovirus exposure and HLA in healthy donors (dated by TCRdb to 2016 to 2017). The library was prepared using the immunoSEQ multiplex PCR assay. A mixture of 60 forward primers for TCR Vbeta segments and 13 reverse primers for TCR Jbeta segments was used in the multiplex PCR. TCRdb's version of the immuneACCESS table is confined to in-frame rearrangements and falls short of the full clone set. An unresolved V gene accounts for under half of the shortfall where checked; the remainder is of unknown origin. Counted in this sample were under 150,000 clones; 80% to 90% of them appeared once. In total, the top ten clones hold 2.7% of the sample. The sequenced sample consisted of PBMCs. Receptors were obtained from a man aged 50 to 60 in good health and CMV-seronegative.

The chain uses TRBV4-1 and TRBJ2-1; 8 bases line up with TRBD1. Germline V gene data show CDR1 as MGHRA and CDR2 as YSYEKL. This CDR3 region has 16 residues. Trimming took 1 base from V and 3 from J; bases not matched to a gene: 5. The CDR3 bases are TGCGCCAGCAGCCAAGTTGGGGGGACAGGCTACAATGAGCAGTTCTTC. Protein product: CASSQVGGTGYNEQFF.

The V gene is TRBV4-1, the J gene TRBJ1-2; no clear D gene. The CDR3 is 14 residues long. V gave up 0 bases and J gave up 4 bases, with 9 bases separating them. The germline V gene encodes CDR1 MGHRA and CDR2 YSYEKL. CDR3 nucleotide sequence: TGCGCCAGCAGCCAAGACGGTCTATCCTATGGCTACACCTTC. Translation: CASSQDGLSYGYTF.

The genes are TRBV30 and TRBJ2-3; 7 bases are a match to TRBD2. The CDR3 loop spans 13 amino acids. The germline CDR1 and CDR2 sequences are GTSNPN and SVGIG (reference sequence). Trimming at V came to 2 bases and at J to 1 base, leaving 0 bases not matched to a gene. CDR3 residues: CAWSTSGTDTQYF. The CDR3, as DNA: TGTGCCTGGAGTACTAGCGGCACAGATACGCAGTATTTT.

In its sample, this clone was seen once. The chain carries TRBV10-2 and TRBJ1-2; TRBD1 agrees at 9 bases. V lost 6 bases to trimming and J lost 7 bases; unmatched junction nucleotides: 9. The CDR3 extends over 14 amino acids. From germline, CDR1 is WSHSY and CDR2 SAAADI. The CDR3 region is CASSVDRGLIGYTF. CDR3 sequence (DNA): TGCGCCAGCAGCGTGGACAGGGGTTTGATTGGCTACACCTTC.

The chain joins TRBV5-1 to TRBJ1-1; TRBD1 might be the D (6 bases). This CDR3 contains 14 residues. From germline, CDR1 is SGHRS and CDR2 YFSETQ. V was shortened by 2 bases and J by 1 base, with 9 bases between the two germline ends. CDR3 nucleotide sequence: TGCGCCAGCAGCTTCCTACAGGGGAACACTGAAGCTTTCTTT. Residues: CASSFLQGNTEAFF.

The chain uses TRBV5-6 and TRBJ1-2, with 7 bases identical to TRBD1. V lost 0 bases to trimming and J lost 4 bases; unmatched junction nucleotides: 9. The CDR3 is 16 residues long. Germline CDR1 SGHDT, CDR2 YYEEEE. The CDR3 DNA follows: TGTGCCAGCAGCTTGGCCCTGACAGGGACATCCTATGGCTACACCTTC. Translation gives CASSLALTGTSYGYTF.

This chain uses TRBV7-9 with TRBJ1-1; TRBD1 might be the D (5 bases). CDR3 size: 13 residues. The V gene's germline CDR1 is SEHNR and CDR2 FQNEAQ (reference sequence). The V gene lost 5 bases and the J gene lost 0 bases, with 7 bases spanning the gap. The CDR3 protein is CASSRQMNTEAFF. Here the CDR3 DNA reads TGTGCCAGCAGCCGACAGATGAACACTGAAGCTTTCTTT.

The chain's CDR3 is CSVDAVGADTQYF. The CDR3 DNA reads as TGCAGCGTTGACGCCGTCGGGGCAGATACGCAGTATTTT. This sequence joins TRBV29-1 and TRBJ2-3; possible D gene TRBD2, 5 bases. V lost 3 bases and J 4 bases, leaving 11 bases between the germline ends. CDR3 length: 13 residues. Germline CDR1 is SQVTM and CDR2 is ANQGSEA.

The rearrangement uses TRBV15 and TRBJ2-1, with 10 positions matching TRBD1. The CDR3 contains 16 residues. V lost 1 base to trimming and J lost 4 bases; unmatched junction nucleotides: 4. In germline, CDR1 is LNHNV, CDR2 YYDKDF (reference sequence). CDR3 sequence: CATSRVGTGAYNEQFF. DNA of the CDR3: TGTGCCACCAGCAGAGTCGGGACAGGGGCGTACAATGAGCAGTTCTTC.

The chain combines TRBV25-1 with TRBJ1-5; perhaps TRBD1 as D (5 bases). In germline, CDR1 is MGHDK, CDR2 SYGVNS. V gave up 4 bases and J gave up 0 bases, with 7 bases separating them. The CDR3 has 14 amino acids. The CDR3 loop reads CASSGGGSNQPQHF. In DNA, the CDR3 is TGTGCCAGCAGTGGGGGGGGTAGCAATCAGCCCCAGCATTTT.

This clone was observed a few times. J is TRBJ1-6 and V is TRBV6-1, with D hard to call. The V gene lost 5 bases and the J gene lost 3 bases, with 11 bases spanning the gap. The CDR3 runs to 15 residues. Germline CDR1 and CDR2: MNHNS and SASEGT. The CDR3 bases are TGTGCCAGCAGTCCCGAGGGCCACTATAATTCACCCCTCCACTTT. It specifies CASSPEGHYNSPLHF.

This clone was observed a handful of times. This rearrangement joins TRBV19 to TRBJ1-2, with D possibly TRBD1 on 5 matching bases. CDR3 length: 14 amino acids. Per germline, CDR1 LNHDA and CDR2 SQIVND (reference sequence). Deletions cut 5 bases from V and 1 base from J, with 11 bases between. DNA of the CDR3: TGTGCCAGTAGTCTGGGGCCGGGTAACTATGGCTACACCTTC. Translation gives CASSLGPGNYGYTF.